This TCR beta chain was obtained from a study of blood T cells in healthy people across ages. A second about 6 to 12 cycle PCR used barcoded and J-beta primers. A 12-random-nucleotide template-switch adaptor tagged each cDNA molecule. TCRdb called the 5' RACE reads again in MiXCR, with one record for every CDR3 protein. The data contain hundreds of thousands of distinct CDR3 sequences, around 45% of them singletons. Overall study results and limits: Both naive CD4+ cell counts and diversity were greater in long-lived donors than in aged donors.

With respect to this clonotype: Its cognate antigen is unknown.

Germline-derived CDR1 and CDR2 are LNHNV and YYDKDF (reference sequence). Trimming at V came to 6 bases and at J to 8 bases, leaving 8 bases not matched to a gene. This CDR3 contains 13 residues. With each sample, at least 5 micrograms of total RNA were extracted. Sequencing was done on a sample of blood. This clonotype originated in a woman aged 55-75 years in good health. The chain couples TRBV15 to TRBJ2-7; 9 nucleotides align to TRBD2. In DNA, the CDR3 is TGTGCCACCAGTCCTAGCGGGACCTCTAAGCAGTACTTC. Translating gives CATSPSGTSKQYF.